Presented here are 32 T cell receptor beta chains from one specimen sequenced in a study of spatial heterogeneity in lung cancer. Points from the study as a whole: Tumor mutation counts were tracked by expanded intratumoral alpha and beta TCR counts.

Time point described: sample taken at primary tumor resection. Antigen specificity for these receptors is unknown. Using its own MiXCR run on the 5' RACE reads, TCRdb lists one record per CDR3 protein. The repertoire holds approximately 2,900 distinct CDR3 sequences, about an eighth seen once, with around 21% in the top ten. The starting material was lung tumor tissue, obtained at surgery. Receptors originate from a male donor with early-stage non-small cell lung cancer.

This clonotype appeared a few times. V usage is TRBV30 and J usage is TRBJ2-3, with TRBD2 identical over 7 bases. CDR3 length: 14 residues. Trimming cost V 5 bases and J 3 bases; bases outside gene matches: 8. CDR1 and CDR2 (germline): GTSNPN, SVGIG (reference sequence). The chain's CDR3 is CAWGGTSVTDTQYF. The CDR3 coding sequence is TGTGCCTGGGGGGGAACTAGCGTAACAGATACGCAGTATTTT.

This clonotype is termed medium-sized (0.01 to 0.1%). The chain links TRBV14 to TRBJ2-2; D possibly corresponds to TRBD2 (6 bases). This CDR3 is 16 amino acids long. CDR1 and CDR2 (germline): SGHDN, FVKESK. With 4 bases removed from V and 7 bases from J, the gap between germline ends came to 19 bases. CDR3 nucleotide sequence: TGTGCCAGCAGCCGATTTGGAACTAGCTGGTACGGGGAGCTGTTTTTT. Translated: CASSRFGTSWYGELFF. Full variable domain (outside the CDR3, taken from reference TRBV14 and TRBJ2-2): EAGVTQFPSHSVIEKGQTVTLRCDPISGHDNLYWYRRVMGKEIKFLLHFVKESKQDESGMPNNRFLAERTGGTYSTLKVQPAELEDSGVYFCASSRFGTSWYGELFFGEGSRLTVL.

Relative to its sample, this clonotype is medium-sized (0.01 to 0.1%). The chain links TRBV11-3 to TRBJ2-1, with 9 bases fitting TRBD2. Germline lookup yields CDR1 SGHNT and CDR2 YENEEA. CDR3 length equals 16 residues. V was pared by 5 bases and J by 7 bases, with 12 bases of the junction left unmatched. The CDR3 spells CASSLSAGGTPNEQFF. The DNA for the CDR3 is TGTGCCAGCAGCCTTTCGGCGGGAGGGACCCCAAATGAGCAGTTCTTC.

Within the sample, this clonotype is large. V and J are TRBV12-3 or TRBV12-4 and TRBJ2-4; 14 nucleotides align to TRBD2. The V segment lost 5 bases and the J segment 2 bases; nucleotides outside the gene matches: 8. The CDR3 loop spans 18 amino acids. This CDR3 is CASSPGLAGVGPKNIQYF. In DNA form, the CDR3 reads TGTGCCAGCAGTCCGGGACTAGCGGGAGTGGGTCCCAAAAACATTCAGTACTTC.

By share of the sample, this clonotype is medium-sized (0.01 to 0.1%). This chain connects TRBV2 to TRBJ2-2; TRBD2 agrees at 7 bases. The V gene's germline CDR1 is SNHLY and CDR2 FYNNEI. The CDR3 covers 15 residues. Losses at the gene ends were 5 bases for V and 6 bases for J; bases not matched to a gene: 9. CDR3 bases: TGTGCCAGCAGTCTCCAGCGGGGAGGGGCCGGGGAGCTGTTTTTT. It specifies CASSLQRGGAGELFF.

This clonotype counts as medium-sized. The DNA of the CDR3 is TGTGCCAGTAAGGGCGCCGGGGAGCTGTTTTTT. Its protein is CASKGAGELFF. The chain links TRBV19 to TRBJ2-2, with D hard to call. V lost 7 bases and J 6 bases, leaving 6 bases between the germline ends. CDR3 length: 11 amino acids. Per germline, CDR1 LNHDA and CDR2 SQIVND (reference sequence).

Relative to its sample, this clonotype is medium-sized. CDR3 sequence (DNA): TGTGCCAGCAGGATGGGGGCAGGAGTATACAATGAGCAGTTCTTC. Its translation: CASRMGAGVYNEQFF. The chain employs TRBV7-9 and TRBJ2-1, with a possible D match to TRBD1 (6 bases). The CDR3 consists of 15 residues. The germline CDR1 and CDR2 sequences are SEHNR and FQNEAQ (reference sequence). V shed 6 bases and J shed 4 bases, with 16 bases lying between them.

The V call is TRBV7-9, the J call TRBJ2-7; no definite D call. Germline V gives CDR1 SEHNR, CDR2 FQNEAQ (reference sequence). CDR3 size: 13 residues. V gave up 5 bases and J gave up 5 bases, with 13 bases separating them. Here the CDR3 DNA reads TGTGCCAGCAGCCTCTCTGCTAGTCACGAGCAGTACTTC. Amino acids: CASSLSASHEQYF.

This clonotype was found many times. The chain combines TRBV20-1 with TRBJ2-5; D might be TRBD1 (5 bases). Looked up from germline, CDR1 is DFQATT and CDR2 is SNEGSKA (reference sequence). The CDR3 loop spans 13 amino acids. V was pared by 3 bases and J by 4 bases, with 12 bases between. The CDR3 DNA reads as TGCAGTGCTAGGGGGCAAAAGGGAGAGACCCAGTACTTC. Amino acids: CSARGQKGETQYF.

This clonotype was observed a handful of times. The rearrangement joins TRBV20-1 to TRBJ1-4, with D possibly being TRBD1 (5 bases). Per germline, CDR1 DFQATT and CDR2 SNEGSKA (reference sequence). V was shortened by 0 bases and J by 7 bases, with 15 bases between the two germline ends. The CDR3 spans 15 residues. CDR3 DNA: TGCAGTGCTAGAGATAGGGCCAGGGATTCTGAAAAACTGTTTTTT. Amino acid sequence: CSARDRARDSEKLFF.

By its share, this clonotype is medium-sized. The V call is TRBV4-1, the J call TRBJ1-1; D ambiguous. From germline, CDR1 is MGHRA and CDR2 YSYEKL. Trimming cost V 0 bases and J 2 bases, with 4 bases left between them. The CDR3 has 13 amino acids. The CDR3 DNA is TGCGCCAGCAGCCAAGAGGAAAACACTGAAGCTTTCTTT. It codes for CASSQEENTEAFF.

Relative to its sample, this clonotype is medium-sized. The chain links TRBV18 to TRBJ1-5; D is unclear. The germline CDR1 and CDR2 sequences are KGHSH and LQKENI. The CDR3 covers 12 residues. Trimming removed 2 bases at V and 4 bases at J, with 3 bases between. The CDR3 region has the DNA TGTGCCAGCTCACCAGGGAATCAGCCCCAGCATTTT. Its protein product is CASSPGNQPQHF.

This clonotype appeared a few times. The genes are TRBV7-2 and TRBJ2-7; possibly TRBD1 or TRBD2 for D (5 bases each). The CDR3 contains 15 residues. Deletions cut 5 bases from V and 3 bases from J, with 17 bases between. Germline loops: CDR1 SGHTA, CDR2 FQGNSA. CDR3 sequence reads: CASSDKTGAYYEQYF. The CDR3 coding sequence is TGTGCCAGCAGCGATAAGACCGGGGCCTACTACGAGCAGTACTTC. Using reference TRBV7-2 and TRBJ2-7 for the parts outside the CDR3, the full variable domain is GAGVSQSPSNKVTEKGKDVELRCDPISGHTALYWYRQSLGQGLEFLIYFQGNSAPDKSGLPSDRFSAERTGGSVSTLTIQRTQQEDSAVYLCASSDKTGAYYEQYFGPGTRLTVT.

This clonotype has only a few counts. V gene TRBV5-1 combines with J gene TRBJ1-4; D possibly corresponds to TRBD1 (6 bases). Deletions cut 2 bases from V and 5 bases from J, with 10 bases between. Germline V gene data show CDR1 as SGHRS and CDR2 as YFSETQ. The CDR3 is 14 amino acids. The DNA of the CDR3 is TGCGCCAGCAGCTTACAGGGTACCAATGAAAAACTGTTTTTT. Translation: CASSLQGTNEKLFF. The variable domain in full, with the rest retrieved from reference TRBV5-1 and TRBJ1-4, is KAGVTQTPRYLIKTRGQQVTLSCSPISGHRSVSWYQQTPGQGLQFLFEYFSETQRNKGNFPGRFSGRQFSNSRSEMNVSTLELGDSALYLCASSLQGTNEKLFFGSGTQLSVL.

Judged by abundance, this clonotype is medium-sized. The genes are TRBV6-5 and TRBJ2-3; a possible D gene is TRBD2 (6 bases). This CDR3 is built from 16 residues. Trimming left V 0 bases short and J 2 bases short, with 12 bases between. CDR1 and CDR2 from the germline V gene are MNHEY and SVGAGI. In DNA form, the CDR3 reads TGTGCCAGCAGTTACTCCGGCGGGGTCTACACAGATACGCAGTATTTT. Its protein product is CASSYSGGVYTDTQYF.

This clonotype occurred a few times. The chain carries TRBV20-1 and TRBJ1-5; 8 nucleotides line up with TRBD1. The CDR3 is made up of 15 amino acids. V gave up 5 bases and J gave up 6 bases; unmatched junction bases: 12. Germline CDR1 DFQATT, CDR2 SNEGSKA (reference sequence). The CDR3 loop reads CSAPLLDRAGQPQHF. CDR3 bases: TGCAGTGCTCCCCTCCTGGACAGGGCGGGTCAGCCCCAGCATTTT.

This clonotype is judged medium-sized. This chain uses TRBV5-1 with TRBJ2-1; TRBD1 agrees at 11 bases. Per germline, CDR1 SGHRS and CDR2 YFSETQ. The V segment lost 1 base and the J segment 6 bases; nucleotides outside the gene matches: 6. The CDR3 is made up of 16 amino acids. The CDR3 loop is CASSLPGTGGINEQFF. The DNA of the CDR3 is TGCGCCAGCAGCTTGCCCGGGACAGGGGGGATCAATGAGCAGTTCTTC. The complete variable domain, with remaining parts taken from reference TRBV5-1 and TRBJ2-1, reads KAGVTQTPRYLIKTRGQQVTLSCSPISGHRSVSWYQQTPGQGLQFLFEYFSETQRNKGNFPGRFSGRQFSNSRSEMNVSTLELGDSALYLCASSLPGTGGINEQFFGPGTRLTVL.

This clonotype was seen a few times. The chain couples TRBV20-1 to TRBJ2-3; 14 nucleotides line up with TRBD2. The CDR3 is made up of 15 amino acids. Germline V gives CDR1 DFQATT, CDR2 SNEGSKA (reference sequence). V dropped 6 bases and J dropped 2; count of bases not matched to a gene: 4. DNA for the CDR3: TGCAGTGCCGAGGGACTAGCGGGGGTCACAGATACGCAGTATTTT. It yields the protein CSAEGLAGVTDTQYF.

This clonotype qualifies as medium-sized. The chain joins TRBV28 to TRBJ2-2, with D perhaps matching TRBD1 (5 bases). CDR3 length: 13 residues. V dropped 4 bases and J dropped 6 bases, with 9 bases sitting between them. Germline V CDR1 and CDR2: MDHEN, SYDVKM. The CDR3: CASSSGFSGELFF. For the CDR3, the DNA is TGTGCCAGCAGTTCAGGGTTCTCCGGGGAGCTGTTTTTT.

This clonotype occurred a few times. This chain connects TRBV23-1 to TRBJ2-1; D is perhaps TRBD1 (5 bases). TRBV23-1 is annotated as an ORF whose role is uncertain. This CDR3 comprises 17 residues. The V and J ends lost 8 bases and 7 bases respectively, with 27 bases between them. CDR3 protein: CASRMIRAYLSRNEQFF. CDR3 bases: TGCGCCAGCCGAATGATCAGGGCGTACTTGTCACGGAATGAGCAGTTCTTC.

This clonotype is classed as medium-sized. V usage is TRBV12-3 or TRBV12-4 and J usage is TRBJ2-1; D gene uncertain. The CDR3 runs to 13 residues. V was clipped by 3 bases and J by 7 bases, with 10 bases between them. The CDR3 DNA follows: TGTGCCAGCAGTTTCTACCTATCGAATGAGCAGTTCTTC. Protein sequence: CASSFYLSNEQFF.

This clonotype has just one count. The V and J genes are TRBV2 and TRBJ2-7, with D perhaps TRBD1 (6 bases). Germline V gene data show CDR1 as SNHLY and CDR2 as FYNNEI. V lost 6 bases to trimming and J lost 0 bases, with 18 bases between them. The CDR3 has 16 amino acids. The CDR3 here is CASSGLGHSTSYEQYF. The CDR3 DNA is TGTGCCAGCAGCGGATTGGGACACAGCACCTCCTACGAGCAGTACTTC.

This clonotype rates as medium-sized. The chain's CDR3 is CGSLSRPPDTQYF. CDR3 bases: TGCGGAAGTCTCTCGAGACCCCCAGATACGCAGTATTTT. V gene TRBV29-1 combines with J gene TRBJ2-3; D gene unclear. Germline V lookup: CDR1 SQVTM, CDR2 ANQGSEA. CDR3 length: 13 residues.

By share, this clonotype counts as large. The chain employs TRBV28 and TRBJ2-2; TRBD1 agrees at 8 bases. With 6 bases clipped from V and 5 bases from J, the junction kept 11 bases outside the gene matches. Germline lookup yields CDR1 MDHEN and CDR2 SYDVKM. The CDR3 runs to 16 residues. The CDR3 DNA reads TGTGCCAGCAGAAGACCAGGGGGCGGATGGACCGGGGAGCTGTTTTTT. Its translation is CASRRPGGGWTGELFF.

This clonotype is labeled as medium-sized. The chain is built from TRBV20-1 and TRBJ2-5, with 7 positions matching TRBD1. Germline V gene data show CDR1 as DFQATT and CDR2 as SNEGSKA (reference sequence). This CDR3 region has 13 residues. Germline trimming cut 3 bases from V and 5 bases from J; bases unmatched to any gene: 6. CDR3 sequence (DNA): TGCAGTGCTAGCTTGAGGGGGCGGGAGACCCAGTACTTC. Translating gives CSASLRGRETQYF.

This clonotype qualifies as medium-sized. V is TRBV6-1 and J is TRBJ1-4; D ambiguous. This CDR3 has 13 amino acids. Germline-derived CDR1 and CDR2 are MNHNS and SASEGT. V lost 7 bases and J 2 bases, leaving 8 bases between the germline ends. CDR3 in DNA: TGTGCCAGCAACCTCATGACTAATGAAAAACTGTTTTTT. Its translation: CASNLMTNEKLFF.

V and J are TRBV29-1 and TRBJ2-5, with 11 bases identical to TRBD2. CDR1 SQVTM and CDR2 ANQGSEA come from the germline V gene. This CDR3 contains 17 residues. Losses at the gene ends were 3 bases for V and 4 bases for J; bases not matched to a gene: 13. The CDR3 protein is CSVDKAASGGPGETQYF. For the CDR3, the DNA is TGCAGCGTTGATAAAGCGGCTAGCGGGGGGCCGGGAGAGACCCAGTACTTC.

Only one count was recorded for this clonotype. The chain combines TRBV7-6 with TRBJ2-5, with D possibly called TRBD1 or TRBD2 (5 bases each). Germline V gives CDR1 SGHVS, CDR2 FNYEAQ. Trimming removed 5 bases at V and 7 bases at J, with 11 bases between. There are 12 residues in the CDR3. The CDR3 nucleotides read TGTGCCAGCAGCGAGACAGAGGGGACCCAGTACTTC. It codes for CASSETEGTQYF.

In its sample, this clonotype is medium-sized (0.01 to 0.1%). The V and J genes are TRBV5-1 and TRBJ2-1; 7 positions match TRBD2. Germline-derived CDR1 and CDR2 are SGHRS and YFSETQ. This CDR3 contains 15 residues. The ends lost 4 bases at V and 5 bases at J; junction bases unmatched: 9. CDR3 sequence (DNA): TGCGCCAGCAGCCCGGGGGGTCTGGGGAACAATGAGCAGTTCTTC. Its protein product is CASSPGGLGNNEQFF.

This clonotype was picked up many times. Here the CDR3 reads CASSPAGGTYSNQPQHF. The CDR3 DNA sequence: TGTGCCAGCAGCCCCGCCGGGGGGACTTATAGCAATCAGCCCCAGCATTTT. The chain employs TRBV6-5 and TRBJ1-5; tentatively, D is TRBD1 (5 bases). The CDR3 spans 17 residues. Germline-derived CDR1 and CDR2 are MNHEY and SVGAGI. The V and J ends lost 6 bases and 0 bases respectively, with 18 bases between them.

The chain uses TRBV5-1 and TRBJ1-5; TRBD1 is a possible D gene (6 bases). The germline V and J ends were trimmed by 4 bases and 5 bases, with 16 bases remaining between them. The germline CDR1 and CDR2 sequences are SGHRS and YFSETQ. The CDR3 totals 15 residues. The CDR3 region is CASSRWAGEDQPQHF. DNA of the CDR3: TGCGCCAGCAGCCGGTGGGCAGGGGAGGATCAGCCCCAGCATTTT.

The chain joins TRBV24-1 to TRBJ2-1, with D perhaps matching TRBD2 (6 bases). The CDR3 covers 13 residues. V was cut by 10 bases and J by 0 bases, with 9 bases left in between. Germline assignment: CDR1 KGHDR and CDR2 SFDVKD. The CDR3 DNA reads TGTGCCACTGGGGGGAGCTCCTACAATGAGCAGTTCTTC. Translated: CATGGSSYNEQFF.